The rows below give T cell receptor beta chains drawn from one sample of a study of PD-L1 blockade in urothelial cancer. Produced via immunoSEQ multiplex PCR; TCRdb's table is partial and in-frame only. The repertoire holds about 84,000 clones, with 82% as singletons. Source: PBMCs, taken around atezolizumab (anti-PD-L1) treatment. All receptors derive from a man between 65 and 85 years old with urothelial cancer. Each CDR3 is given with its conserved first and last residue. A D gene is named only where the DNA matches it firmly.

>TRBD1|TRBJ1-3|14|TRBV5-8
CASSRQGGGNTIYF
TGTGCCAGCAGCAGACAGGGTGGCGGAAACACCATATATTTT
>.|TRBJ1-2|13|TRBV19
CASAPQGAYGYTF
TGTGCCAGCGCTCCCCAGGGCGCTTATGGCTACACCTTC
>.|TRBJ2-1|16|TRBV4-1
CASSQEGLSGYNEQFF
TGCGCCAGCAGCCAAGAGGGGCTGAGCGGGTACAATGAGCAGTTCTTC
>TRBD1|TRBJ2-7|15|TRBV5-1
CASSPRDRGSYEQYF
TGCGCCAGCAGCCCAAGGGACAGGGGATCCTACGAGCAGTACTTC
>TRBD2|TRBJ2-1|17|TRBV14
CASSQEWTSGYDNEQFF
TGTGCCAGCAGCCAAGAATGGACTAGCGGATACGACAATGAGCAGTTCTTC
>TRBD1|TRBJ1-1|13|TRBV29-1
CSATGGADTEAFF
TGCAGCGCTACAGGGGGCGCGGACACTGAAGCTTTCTTT
>.|TRBJ2-5|16|TRBV27
CASSPGVAIGGGTQYF
TGTGCCAGCAGTCCCGGGGTAGCGATAGGAGGCGGGACCCAGTACTTC
>.|TRBJ2-3|14|TRBV19
CASRRDIYTDTQYF
TGTGCCAGCCGTCGGGACATTTACACAGATACGCAGTATTTT
>TRBD1|TRBJ2-1|14|TRBV6-5
CASRRGTDRNEQFF
TGTGCCAGCAGAAGGGGGACAGATAGGAATGAGCAGTTCTTC
>.|TRBJ1-4|16|TRBV7-8
CASSLRISGEREKLFF
TGTGCCAGCAGCCTTAGAATCTCTGGAGAGCGTGAAAAACTGTTTTTT
>TRBD1|TRBJ1-2|14|TRBV2
CASSPGTGGHGYTF
TGTGCCAGCAGTCCCGGGACAGGGGGCCATGGCTACACCTTC
>TRBD1|TRBJ1-2|15|TRBV19
CASSDRRGGGYGYTF
TGTGCCAGTAGTGATCGAAGAGGGGGCGGCTATGGCTACACCTTC